Listed below are T cell receptor beta chains from one sample, sequenced in a study of control samples from healthy donors and cancer patients. Data came from immunoSEQ multiplex PCR; TCRdb stores just in-frame clones and leaves some out. The top ten clones hold over 1.3% of a sample with about 170,000 clones, roughly 94% of them seen once. Source material: blood. Source of these receptors: a woman between 18 and 29 years old in good health. The CDR3 runs from the conserved cysteine through the conserved F or W. Each record gives: clone size, CDR3 length, J gene, V gene, CDR3 protein. Clone size is given for some rows only: seen once, a few or many times, or a class if the clone is expanded.

clone_size: .
cdr3_length: 16
j_call: TRBJ2-1
v_call: TRBV6-4
cdr3_aa: CASSDSVSGGRNEQFF

clone_size: .
cdr3_length: 14
j_call: TRBJ1-2
v_call: TRBV5-4
cdr3_aa: CASSPRTENYGYTF

clone_size: .
cdr3_length: 16
j_call: TRBJ1-6
v_call: TRBV7-2
cdr3_aa: CASSALLGFDNSPLHF

clone_size: .
cdr3_length: 15
j_call: TRBJ2-3
v_call: TRBV2
cdr3_aa: CASSVGTEDPDTQYF

clone_size: .
cdr3_length: 15
j_call: TRBJ2-5
v_call: TRBV6-5
cdr3_aa: CASSPGGGNQETQYF

clone_size: once
cdr3_length: 15
j_call: TRBJ2-5
v_call: TRBV18
cdr3_aa: CASSPAFRGQETQYF

clone_size: .
cdr3_length: 14
j_call: TRBJ1-1
v_call: TRBV6-1
cdr3_aa: CASSDLGWGTEAFF

clone_size: .
cdr3_length: 14
j_call: TRBJ2-3
v_call: TRBV2
cdr3_aa: CASFRVGETDTQYF

clone_size: .
cdr3_length: 16
j_call: TRBJ2-3
v_call: TRBV7-9
cdr3_aa: CASSWGLAGGADTQYF

clone_size: .
cdr3_length: 13
j_call: TRBJ1-1
v_call: TRBV6-4
cdr3_aa: CASRQGANTEAFF

clone_size: .
cdr3_length: 15
j_call: TRBJ1-4
v_call: TRBV6-5
cdr3_aa: CASSYRVRGGEKLFF

clone_size: .
cdr3_length: 15
j_call: TRBJ2-5
v_call: TRBV14
cdr3_aa: CASSPPGTGQETQYF

clone_size: .
cdr3_length: 11
j_call: TRBJ2-5
v_call: TRBV25-1
cdr3_aa: CASSDLETQYF

clone_size: .
cdr3_length: 13
j_call: TRBJ1-2
v_call: TRBV7-9
cdr3_aa: CASSIGGYYGYTF

clone_size: .
cdr3_length: 14
j_call: TRBJ1-5
v_call: TRBV6-5
cdr3_aa: CASYRDSHNQPQHF

clone_size: .
cdr3_length: 14
j_call: TRBJ2-3
v_call: TRBV6-6
cdr3_aa: CASKPAGSTDTQYF

clone_size: .
cdr3_length: 18
j_call: TRBJ1-5
v_call: TRBV6-1
cdr3_aa: CASSEDFDRFYSNQPQHF

clone_size: .
cdr3_length: 16
j_call: TRBJ1-2
v_call: TRBV24-1
cdr3_aa: CATSDLGGFGSEGYTF

clone_size: once
cdr3_length: 14
j_call: TRBJ1-5
v_call: TRBV15
cdr3_aa: CATSRRVGNQPQHF

clone_size: .
cdr3_length: 13
j_call: TRBJ2-7
v_call: TRBV6-6
cdr3_aa: CASSLSRSYEQYF

clone_size: once
cdr3_length: 15
j_call: TRBJ1-4
v_call: TRBV4-1
cdr3_aa: CASSQEDRPSGKLFF

clone_size: .
cdr3_length: 15
j_call: TRBJ2-7
v_call: TRBV6-2/TRBV6-3
cdr3_aa: CASSYETSRTYEQYF

clone_size: .
cdr3_length: 13
j_call: TRBJ1-6
v_call: TRBV5-1
cdr3_aa: CASSLGGNSPLHF

clone_size: .
cdr3_length: 15
j_call: TRBJ2-3
v_call: TRBV28
cdr3_aa: CASSARTGEGDTQYF

clone_size: .
cdr3_length: 16
j_call: TRBJ2-2
v_call: TRBV28
cdr3_aa: CASSLRGQVRTGELFF

clone_size: .
cdr3_length: 13
j_call: TRBJ1-5
v_call: TRBV6-2/TRBV6-3
cdr3_aa: CASSPQAKGSEHF

clone_size: .
cdr3_length: 14
j_call: TRBJ2-1
v_call: TRBV7-9
cdr3_aa: CASSHFLAPSEQFF

clone_size: .
cdr3_length: 19
j_call: TRBJ2-5
v_call: TRBV6-2/TRBV6-3
cdr3_aa: CASSPWVARYRGAQETQYF

clone_size: once
cdr3_length: 11
j_call: TRBJ1-1
v_call: TRBV18
cdr3_aa: CASSPGFFAFF

clone_size: few
cdr3_length: 14
j_call: TRBJ1-1
v_call: TRBV5-4
cdr3_aa: CASTNRGMRTEAFF

clone_size: once
cdr3_length: 14
j_call: TRBJ2-7
v_call: TRBV11-2
cdr3_aa: CASSDPLLAGEQYF

clone_size: .
cdr3_length: 14
j_call: TRBJ2-7
v_call: TRBV5-1
cdr3_aa: CASSLAGTAYEQYF

clone_size: .
cdr3_length: 16
j_call: TRBJ2-1
v_call: TRBV5-1
cdr3_aa: CASRLDRTSGGHEQFF

clone_size: once
cdr3_length: 13
j_call: TRBJ1-5
v_call: TRBV6-5
cdr3_aa: CASSNSYNQPQHF

clone_size: .
cdr3_length: 13
j_call: TRBJ1-1
v_call: TRBV18
cdr3_aa: CASSMAGRTEAFF

clone_size: .
cdr3_length: 13
j_call: TRBJ1-5
v_call: TRBV10-3
cdr3_aa: CAISESLAQPQHF

clone_size: .
cdr3_length: 12
j_call: TRBJ1-4
v_call: TRBV7-9
cdr3_aa: CASSQQREKLFF

clone_size: .
cdr3_length: 16
j_call: TRBJ2-7
v_call: TRBV19
cdr3_aa: CASSEGLAGLSYEQYF

clone_size: .
cdr3_length: 17
j_call: TRBJ1-6
v_call: TRBV9
cdr3_aa: CASSAPDGRSYNSPLHF

clone_size: once
cdr3_length: 15
j_call: TRBJ1-5
v_call: TRBV23-1
cdr3_aa: CASSQSPKYYQPQHF

clone_size: .
cdr3_length: 16
j_call: TRBJ2-7
v_call: TRBV7-2
cdr3_aa: CASSLDSSTPVYEQYF

clone_size: few
cdr3_length: 14
j_call: TRBJ1-4
v_call: TRBV6-6
cdr3_aa: CASSYRDGNEKLFF

clone_size: .
cdr3_length: 17
j_call: TRBJ1-3
v_call: TRBV11-2
cdr3_aa: CASSSTIRQRPGNTIYF

clone_size: .
cdr3_length: 11
j_call: TRBJ1-2
v_call: TRBV7-2
cdr3_aa: CASSLGFGYTF

clone_size: .
cdr3_length: 14
j_call: TRBJ2-5
v_call: TRBV5-4
cdr3_aa: CASSQAGRGETQYF

clone_size: .
cdr3_length: 12
j_call: TRBJ1-2
v_call: TRBV2
cdr3_aa: CASSTGHYGYTF

clone_size: .
cdr3_length: 15
j_call: TRBJ2-5
v_call: TRBV2
cdr3_aa: CASSEAPRAQETQYF

clone_size: .
cdr3_length: 14
j_call: TRBJ2-3
v_call: TRBV10-3
cdr3_aa: CATSTSGGTDTQYF

clone_size: .
cdr3_length: 15
j_call: TRBJ1-2
v_call: TRBV28
cdr3_aa: CASSLQAGGFYGYTF

clone_size: .
cdr3_length: 15
j_call: TRBJ1-1
v_call: TRBV13
cdr3_aa: CASSPRDRGVLEAFF

clone_size: .
cdr3_length: 18
j_call: TRBJ1-1
v_call: TRBV6-2/TRBV6-3
cdr3_aa: CASSYWGTGGFMNTEAFF

clone_size: few
cdr3_length: 14
j_call: TRBJ1-2
v_call: TRBV2
cdr3_aa: CASTVGQNAEGYTF

clone_size: .
cdr3_length: 14
j_call: TRBJ2-7
v_call: TRBV25-1
cdr3_aa: CASSDSAAPYEQYF

clone_size: .
cdr3_length: 12
j_call: TRBJ2-3
v_call: TRBV9
cdr3_aa: CASSVTGESQYF

clone_size: .
cdr3_length: 14
j_call: TRBJ2-7
v_call: TRBV18
cdr3_aa: CASSPGTGDNEQYF

clone_size: .
cdr3_length: 18
j_call: TRBJ1-6
v_call: TRBV7-7
cdr3_aa: CASRQDYKGSPYNSPLHF

clone_size: .
cdr3_length: 12
j_call: TRBJ1-2
v_call: TRBV19
cdr3_aa: CASSDRDYGYTF